The clone carrying this T cell receptor beta chain appeared a few times. The data were taken from a study of patients and donors after allogeneic stem cell transplantation. A single record per CDR3 protein comes from TCRdb applying MiXCR to the RT-PCR reads. This sample has about 15,000 distinct CDR3 sequences, with roughly 27% found just once. Germline CDR1 reads MNHNS; CDR2 reads SASEGT. The CDR3 sequence is 11 residues long. The V gene lost 9 bases and the J gene lost 7 bases, with 7 bases spanning the gap. This TCR was recovered from a human donor who was either an allogeneic HSCT recipient or a stem cell or donor lymphocyte infusion donor (not recorded which). It is not recorded whose cells these are; they may come from a transplant donor. The rearrangement links TRBV6-1 to TRBJ1-6; weak D call: TRBD1 (5 bases). Sequencing used blood, either unsorted or a sorted T cell fraction (not recorded which). The CDR3 DNA sequence: TGTGCCAGGGGGCAGAATTCACCCCTCCACTTT. Its protein product is CARGQNSPLHF.